The T cell receptor beta chain described here comes from a study of T cells in localized non-small cell lung cancer. Sequencing used immunoSEQ multiplex PCR; TCRdb keeps in-frame clones, though not all of them. The data hold about 13,000 clones, with 25% to 30% observed a single time. J gave up 5 bases and V 5 bases, and 5 bases lay outside the gene matches. Germline V gene lookup returns CDR1 MNHGY and CDR2 SAAAGT. The CDR3 sequence is 13 residues long. Study-level points and caveats: With higher T cell density in blood came longer overall survival. Across samples, adjacent lung featured a median roughly 61 of the top 100 tumor clones. It was uninvolved adjacent lung that showed the highest T cell clonality, exceeding tumor.

This clone was recorded many times. Antigen unknown. Material: lung tumor tissue, obtained before any cancer treatment. This sequence was found in a female donor of 60 years or more with stage I lung adenocarcinoma. V usage is TRBV6-8 and J usage is TRBJ2-5; 7 bases line up with TRBD2. DNA of the CDR3: TGTGCCAGCAGTCCCGGGACTAAGGAGACCCAGTACTTC. Protein: CASSPGTKETQYF.